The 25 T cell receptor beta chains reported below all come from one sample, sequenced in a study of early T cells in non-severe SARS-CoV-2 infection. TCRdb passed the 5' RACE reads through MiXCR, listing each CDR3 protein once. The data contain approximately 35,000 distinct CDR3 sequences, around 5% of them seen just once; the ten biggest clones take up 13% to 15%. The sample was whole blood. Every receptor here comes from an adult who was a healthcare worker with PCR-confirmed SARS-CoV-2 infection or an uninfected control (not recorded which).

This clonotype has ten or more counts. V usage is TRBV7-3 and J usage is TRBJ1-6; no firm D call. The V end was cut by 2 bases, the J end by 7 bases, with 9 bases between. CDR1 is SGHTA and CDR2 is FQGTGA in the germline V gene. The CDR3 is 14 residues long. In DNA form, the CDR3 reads TGTGCCAGCAGCTTACTGGCAGCAAATTCACCCCTCCACTTT. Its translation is CASSLLAANSPLHF. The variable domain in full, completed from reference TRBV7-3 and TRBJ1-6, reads GAGVSQTPSNKVTEKGKYVELRCDPISGHTALYWYRQSLGQGPEFLIYFQGTGAADDSGLPNDRFFAVRPEGSVSTLKIQRTERGDSAVYLCASSLLAANSPLHFGNGTRLTVT.

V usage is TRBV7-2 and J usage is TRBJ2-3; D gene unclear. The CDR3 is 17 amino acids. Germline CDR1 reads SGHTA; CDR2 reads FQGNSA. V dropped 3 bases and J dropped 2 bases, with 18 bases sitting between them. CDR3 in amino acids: CASSLNPRISNTDTQYF. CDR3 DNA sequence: TGTGCCAGCAGCTTGAACCCCCGGATTAGCAACACAGATACGCAGTATTTT.

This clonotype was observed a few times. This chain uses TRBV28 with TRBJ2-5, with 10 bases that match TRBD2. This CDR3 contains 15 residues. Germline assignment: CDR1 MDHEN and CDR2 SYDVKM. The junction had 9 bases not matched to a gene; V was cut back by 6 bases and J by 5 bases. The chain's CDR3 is CASRPGLAFFETQYF. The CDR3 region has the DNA TGTGCCAGCAGGCCGGGACTAGCGTTTTTCGAGACCCAGTACTTC.

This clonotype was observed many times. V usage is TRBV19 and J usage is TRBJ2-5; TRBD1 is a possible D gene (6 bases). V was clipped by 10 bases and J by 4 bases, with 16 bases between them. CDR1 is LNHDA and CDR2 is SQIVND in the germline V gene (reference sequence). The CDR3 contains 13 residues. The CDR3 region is CAKDPEGGETQYF. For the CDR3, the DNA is TGTGCCAAGGACCCGGAAGGGGGAGAGACCCAGTACTTC.

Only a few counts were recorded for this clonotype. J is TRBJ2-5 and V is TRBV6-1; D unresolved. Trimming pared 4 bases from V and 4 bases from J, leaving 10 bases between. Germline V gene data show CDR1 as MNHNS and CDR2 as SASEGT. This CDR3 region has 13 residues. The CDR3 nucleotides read TGTGCCAGCAGTGTCGACATGGGAGAGACCCAGTACTTC. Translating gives CASSVDMGETQYF.

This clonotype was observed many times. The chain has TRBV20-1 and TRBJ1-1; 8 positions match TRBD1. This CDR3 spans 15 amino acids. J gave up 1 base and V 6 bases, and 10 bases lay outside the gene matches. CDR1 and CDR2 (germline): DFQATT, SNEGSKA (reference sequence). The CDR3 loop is CSAKAVGTGNTEAFF. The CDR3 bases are TGCAGTGCAAAGGCGGTGGGGACAGGGAACACTGAAGCTTTCTTT.

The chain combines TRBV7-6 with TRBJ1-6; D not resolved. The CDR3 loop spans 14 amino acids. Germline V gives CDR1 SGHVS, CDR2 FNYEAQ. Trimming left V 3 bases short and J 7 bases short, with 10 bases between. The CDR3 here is CASSLGGSNSPLHF. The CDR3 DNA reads TGTGCCAGCAGCTTGGGCGGATCGAATTCACCCCTCCACTTT. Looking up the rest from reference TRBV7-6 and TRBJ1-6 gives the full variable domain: GAGVSQSPRYKVTKRGQDVALRCDPISGHVSLYWYRQALGQGPEFLTYFNYEAQQDKSGLPNDRFSAERPEGSISTLTIQRTEQRDSAMYRCASSLGGSNSPLHFGNGTRLTVT.

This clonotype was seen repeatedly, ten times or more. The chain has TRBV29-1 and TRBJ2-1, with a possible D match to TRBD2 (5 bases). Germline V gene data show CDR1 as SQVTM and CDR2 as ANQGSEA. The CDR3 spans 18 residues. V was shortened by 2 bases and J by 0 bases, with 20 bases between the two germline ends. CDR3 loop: CSVENSRRSHSSYNEQFF. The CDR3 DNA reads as TGCAGCGTTGAAAATAGTAGGAGGTCCCACAGCTCCTACAATGAGCAGTTCTTC.

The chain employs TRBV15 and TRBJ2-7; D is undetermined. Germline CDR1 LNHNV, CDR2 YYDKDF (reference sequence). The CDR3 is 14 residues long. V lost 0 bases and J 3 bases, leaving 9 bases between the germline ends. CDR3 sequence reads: CATSREPGNYEQYF. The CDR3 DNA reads TGTGCCACCAGCAGAGAACCGGGTAACTACGAGCAGTACTTC.

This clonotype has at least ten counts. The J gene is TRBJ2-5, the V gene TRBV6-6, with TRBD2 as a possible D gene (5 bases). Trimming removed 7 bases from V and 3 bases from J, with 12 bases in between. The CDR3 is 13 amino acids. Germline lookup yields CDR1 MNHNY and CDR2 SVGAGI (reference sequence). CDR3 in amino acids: CASKLGSEETQYF. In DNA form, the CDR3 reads TGTGCCAGCAAGCTAGGGAGCGAAGAGACCCAGTACTTC.

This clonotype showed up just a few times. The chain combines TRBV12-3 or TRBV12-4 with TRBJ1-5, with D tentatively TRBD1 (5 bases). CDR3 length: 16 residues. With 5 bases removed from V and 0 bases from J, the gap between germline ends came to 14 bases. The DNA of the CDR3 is TGTGCCAGCAGTGCCTACCAGGGACTTAGCAATCAGCCCCAGCATTTT. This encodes CASSAYQGLSNQPQHF.

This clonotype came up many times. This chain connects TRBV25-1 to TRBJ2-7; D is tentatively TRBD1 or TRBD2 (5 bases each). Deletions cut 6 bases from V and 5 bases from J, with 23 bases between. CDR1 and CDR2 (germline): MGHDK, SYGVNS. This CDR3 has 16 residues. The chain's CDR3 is CASSPGDLAFRNEQYF. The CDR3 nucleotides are TGTGCCAGCAGCCCTGGGGACCTAGCCTTTCGTAACGAGCAGTACTTC.

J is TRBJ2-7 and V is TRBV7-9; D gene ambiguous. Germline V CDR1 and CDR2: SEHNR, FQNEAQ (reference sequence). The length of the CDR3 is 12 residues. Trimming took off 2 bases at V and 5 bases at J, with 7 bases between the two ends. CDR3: CASSLRTHEQYF. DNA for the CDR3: TGTGCCAGCAGCTTACGGACCCACGAGCAGTACTTC.

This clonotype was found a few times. The CDR3 nucleotides read TGTGCTAGTGGCCCCGCGGGGAATCAGCCCCAGCATTTT. Protein product: CASGPAGNQPQHF. V usage is TRBV12-5 and J usage is TRBJ1-5; D call uncertain. The CDR3 extends over 13 amino acids. V shed 6 bases and J shed 4 bases, with 10 bases lying between them. The germline V gene encodes CDR1 LGHNT and CDR2 FRNRAP.

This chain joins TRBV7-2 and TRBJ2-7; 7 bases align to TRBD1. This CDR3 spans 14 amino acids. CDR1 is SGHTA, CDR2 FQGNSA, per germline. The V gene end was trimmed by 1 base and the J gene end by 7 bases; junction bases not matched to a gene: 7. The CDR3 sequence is CASSLESDRWEQYF. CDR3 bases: TGTGCCAGCAGCTTAGAATCGGACAGGTGGGAGCAGTACTTC.

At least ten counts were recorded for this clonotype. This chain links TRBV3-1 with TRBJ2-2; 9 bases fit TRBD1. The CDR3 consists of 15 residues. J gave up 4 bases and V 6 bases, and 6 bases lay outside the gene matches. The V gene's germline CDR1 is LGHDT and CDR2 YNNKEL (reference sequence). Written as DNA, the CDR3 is TGTGCCAGCAGTCGCCGGGACAGGGCCACCGGGGAGCTGTTTTTT. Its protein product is CASSRRDRATGELFF.

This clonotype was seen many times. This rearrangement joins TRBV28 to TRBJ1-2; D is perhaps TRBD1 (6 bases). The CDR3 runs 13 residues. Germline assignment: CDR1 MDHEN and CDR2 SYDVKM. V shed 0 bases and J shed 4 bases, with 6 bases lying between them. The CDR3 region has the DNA TGTGCCAGCAGTTTATGGACAGGCTATGGCTACACCTTC. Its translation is CASSLWTGYGYTF.

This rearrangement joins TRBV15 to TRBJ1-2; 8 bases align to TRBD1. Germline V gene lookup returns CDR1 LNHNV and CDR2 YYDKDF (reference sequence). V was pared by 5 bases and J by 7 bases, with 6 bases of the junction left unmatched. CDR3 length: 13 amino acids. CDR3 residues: CATSVRTGSGYTF. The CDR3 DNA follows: TGTGCCACCAGCGTTCGGACAGGGTCTGGCTACACCTTC.

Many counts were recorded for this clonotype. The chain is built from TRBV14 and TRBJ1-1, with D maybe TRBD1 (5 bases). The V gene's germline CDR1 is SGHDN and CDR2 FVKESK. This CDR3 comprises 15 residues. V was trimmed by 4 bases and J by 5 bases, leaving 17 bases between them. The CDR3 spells CASSLSRAGKTEAFF. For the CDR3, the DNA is TGTGCCAGCAGCCTCTCTAGGGCAGGGAAAACTGAAGCTTTCTTT.

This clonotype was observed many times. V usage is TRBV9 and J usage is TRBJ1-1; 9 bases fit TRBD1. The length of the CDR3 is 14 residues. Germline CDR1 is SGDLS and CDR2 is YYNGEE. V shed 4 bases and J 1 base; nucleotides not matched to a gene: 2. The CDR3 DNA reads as TGTGCCAGCAGCAAGACAGGGGGGAACACTGAAGCTTTCTTT. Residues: CASSKTGGNTEAFF.

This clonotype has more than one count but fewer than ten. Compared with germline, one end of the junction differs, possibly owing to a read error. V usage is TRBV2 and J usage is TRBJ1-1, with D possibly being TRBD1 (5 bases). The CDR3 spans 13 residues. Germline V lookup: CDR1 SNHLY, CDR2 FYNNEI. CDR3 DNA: TGTGCCGGCAGGGTCCAGACCAACACTGAAGCTTTCTTT. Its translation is CAGRVQTNTEAFF.

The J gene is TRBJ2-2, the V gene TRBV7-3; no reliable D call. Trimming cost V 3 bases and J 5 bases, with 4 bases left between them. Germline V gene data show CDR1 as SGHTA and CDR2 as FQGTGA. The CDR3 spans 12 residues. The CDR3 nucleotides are TGTGCCAGCAGCTTCTCAACCGGGGAGCTGTTTTTT. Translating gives CASSFSTGELFF.

CDR3 bases: TGTGCCAGCAGTGAAGCGCTTATGGGGGTGAGCAATCAGCCCCAGCATTTT. The encoded protein is CASSEALMGVSNQPQHF. This rearrangement joins TRBV2 to TRBJ1-5, with D possibly being TRBD1 (5 bases). The CDR3 runs to 17 residues. In germline, CDR1 is SNHLY, CDR2 FYNNEI. Trimming shortened V by 0 bases and J by 1 base, and 13 bases separated the two germline ends.

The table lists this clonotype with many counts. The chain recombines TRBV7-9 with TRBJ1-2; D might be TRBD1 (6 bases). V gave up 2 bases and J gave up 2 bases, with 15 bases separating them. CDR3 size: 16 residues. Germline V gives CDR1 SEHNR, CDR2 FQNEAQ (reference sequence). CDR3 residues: CASSLFRGSGNYGYTF. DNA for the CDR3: TGTGCCAGCAGCTTATTCAGGGGCTCAGGGAACTATGGCTACACCTTC. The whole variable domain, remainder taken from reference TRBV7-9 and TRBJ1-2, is DTGVSQNPRHKITKRGQNVTFRCDPISEHNRLYWYRQTLGQGPEFLTYFQNEAQLEKSRLLSDRFSAERPKGSFSTLEIQRTEQGDSAMYLCASSLFRGSGNYGYTFGSGTRLTVV.

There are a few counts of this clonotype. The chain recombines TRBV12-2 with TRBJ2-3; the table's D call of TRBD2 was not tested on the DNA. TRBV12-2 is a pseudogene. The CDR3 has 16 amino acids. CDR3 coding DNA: TGTGCAAGTCGCTACCGACTAGCGGGACATACAGATACGCAGTATTTT. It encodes CASRYRLAGHTDTQYF.